This note documents a single TCR beta chain sequence. The record originates from a study of blood T cell repertoires in COVID-19. Per the study methods: Reference gene primer amplification gave nucleated cell count estimates. The protocol was immunoSEQ multiplex PCR, while the TCRdb copy is restricted to in-frame clones and leaves out a portion. V and J calls plus clone size are reproduced from that table; the DNA served to infer D and trimming. The sample has about 270,000 clones, about nine tenths seen once. The specimen sequenced was peripheral blood. This receptor was identified in a woman in her 30s with COVID-19, enrolled during active disease.

The chain's CDR3 is CASSSRTGANYEQYF. The CDR3 DNA reads as TGTGCCAGCAGCTCGCGGACAGGGGCGAACTACGAGCAGTACTTC. The chain is built from TRBV7-8 and TRBJ2-7; 9 bases are a match to TRBD1. CDR3 length: 15 residues. Germline CDR1 is SGHVS and CDR2 is FQNEAQ. After removal of 4 bases from V and 3 bases from J, the junction contained 7 bases not matched to a gene.